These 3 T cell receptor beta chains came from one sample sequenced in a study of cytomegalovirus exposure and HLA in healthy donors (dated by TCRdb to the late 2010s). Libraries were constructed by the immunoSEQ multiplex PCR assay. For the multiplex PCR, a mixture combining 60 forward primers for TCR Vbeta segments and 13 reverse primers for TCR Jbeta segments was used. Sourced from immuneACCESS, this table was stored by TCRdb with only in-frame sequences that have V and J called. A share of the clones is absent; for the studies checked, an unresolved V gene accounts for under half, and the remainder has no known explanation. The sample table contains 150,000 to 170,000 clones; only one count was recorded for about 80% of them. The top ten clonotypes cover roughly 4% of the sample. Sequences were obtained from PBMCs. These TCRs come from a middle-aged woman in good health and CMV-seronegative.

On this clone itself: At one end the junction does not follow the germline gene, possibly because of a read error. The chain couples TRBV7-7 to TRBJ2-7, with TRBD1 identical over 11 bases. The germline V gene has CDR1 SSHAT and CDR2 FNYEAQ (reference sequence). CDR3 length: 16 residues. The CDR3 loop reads CASSPYGTGGSYEQYF. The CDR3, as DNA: TGTGCTAGCAGCCCATACGGGACAGGGGGCTCCTACGAGCAGTACTTC.

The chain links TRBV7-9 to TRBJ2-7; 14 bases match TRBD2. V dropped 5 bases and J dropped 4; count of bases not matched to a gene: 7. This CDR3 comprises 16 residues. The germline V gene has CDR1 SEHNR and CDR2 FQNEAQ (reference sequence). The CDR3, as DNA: TGTGCCAGCAGCCACCCTGGGACTAGCGGGAGTTACGAGCAGTACTTC. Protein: CASSHPGTSGSYEQYF.

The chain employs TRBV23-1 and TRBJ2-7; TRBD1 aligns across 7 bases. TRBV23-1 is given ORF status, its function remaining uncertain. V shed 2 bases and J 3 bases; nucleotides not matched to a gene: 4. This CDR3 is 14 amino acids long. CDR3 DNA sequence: TGCGCCAGCAGTCAAGGGACAGAGGACTACGAGCAGTACTTC. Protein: CASSQGTEDYEQYF.